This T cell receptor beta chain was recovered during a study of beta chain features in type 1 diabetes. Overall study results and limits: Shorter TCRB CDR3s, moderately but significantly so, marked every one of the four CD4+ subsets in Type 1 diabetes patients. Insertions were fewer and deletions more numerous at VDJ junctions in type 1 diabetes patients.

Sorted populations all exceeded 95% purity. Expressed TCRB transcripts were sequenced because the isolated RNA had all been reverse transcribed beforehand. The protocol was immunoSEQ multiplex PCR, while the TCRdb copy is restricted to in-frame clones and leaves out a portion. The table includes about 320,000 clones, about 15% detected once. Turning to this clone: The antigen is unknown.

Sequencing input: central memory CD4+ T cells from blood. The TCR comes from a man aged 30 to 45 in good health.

DNA for the CDR3: TGTGCCAGCAGCTTAGCGGGGCAGACCGGGGAGCTGTTTTTT. This encodes CASSLAGQTGELFF. The J gene is TRBJ2-2, the V gene TRBV11-2, with D perhaps assigned TRBD1 or TRBD2 (5 bases each). This CDR3 spans 14 amino acids. V was clipped by 1 base and J by 5 bases, with 8 bases between them. CDR1 SGHAT and CDR2 FQNNGV come from the germline V gene.